The present T cell receptor (beta chain) was sequenced within a study of blood T cell repertoires in COVID-19. Overall study: T cells, B-cell-depleted T cells, or PBMCs provided the cDNA or gDNA that served as material.

The germline gives CDR1 MDHEN, CDR2 SYDVKM. The CDR3 extends over 13 amino acids. Germline trimming cut 8 bases from V and 13 bases from J; bases unmatched to any gene: 13. The count of this clone is one. As handled by the study authors: Counts of nucleated cells, estimated from reference gene primer amplification, were obtained. Data came from immunoSEQ multiplex PCR; TCRdb stores just in-frame clones and leaves some out. V and J calls and clone size are copied from that table; D and trimming were computed from the DNA. The sample lists roughly 230,000 clones; 70% to 90% were seen once. This clonotype originated in a middle-aged man with acute or convalescent COVID-19. The chain recombines TRBV28 with TRBJ1-1, with 10 bases aligning to TRBD1. The sample was peripheral blood. The CDR3 loop is CASPGRGTGVVFF. Written as DNA, the CDR3 is TGTGCCAGCCCGGGAAGGGGGACAGGGGTCGTTTTCTTT. The full variable domain, with the rest looked up from reference TRBV28 and TRBJ1-1, is DVKVTQSSRYLVKRTGEKVFLECVQDMDHENMFWYRQDPGLGLRLIYFSYDVKMKEKGDIPEGYSVSREKKERFSLILESASTNQTSMYLCASPGRGTGVVFFGQGTRLTVV.